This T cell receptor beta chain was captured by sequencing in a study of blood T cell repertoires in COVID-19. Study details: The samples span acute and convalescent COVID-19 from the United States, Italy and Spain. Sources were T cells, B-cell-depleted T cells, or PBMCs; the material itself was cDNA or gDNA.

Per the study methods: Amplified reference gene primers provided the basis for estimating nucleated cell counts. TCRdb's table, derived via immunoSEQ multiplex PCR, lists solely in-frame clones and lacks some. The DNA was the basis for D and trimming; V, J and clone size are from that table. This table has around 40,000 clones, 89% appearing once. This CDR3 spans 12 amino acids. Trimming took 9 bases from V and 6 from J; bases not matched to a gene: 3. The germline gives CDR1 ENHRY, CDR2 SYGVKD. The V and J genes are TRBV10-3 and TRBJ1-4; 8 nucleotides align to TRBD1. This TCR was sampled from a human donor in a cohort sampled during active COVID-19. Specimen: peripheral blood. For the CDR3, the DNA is TGTGCCATTTCACAGGGGGATGAAAAACTGTTTTTT. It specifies CAISQGDEKLFF.